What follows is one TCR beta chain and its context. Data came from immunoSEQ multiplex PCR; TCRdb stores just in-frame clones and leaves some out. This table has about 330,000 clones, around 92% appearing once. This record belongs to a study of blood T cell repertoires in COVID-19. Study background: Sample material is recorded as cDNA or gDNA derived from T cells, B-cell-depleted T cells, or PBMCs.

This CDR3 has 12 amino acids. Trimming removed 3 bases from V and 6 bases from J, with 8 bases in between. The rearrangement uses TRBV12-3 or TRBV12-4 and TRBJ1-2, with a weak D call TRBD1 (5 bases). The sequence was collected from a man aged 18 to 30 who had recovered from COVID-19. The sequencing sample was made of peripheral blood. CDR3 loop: CASSLRGDGYTF. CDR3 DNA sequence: TGTGCCAGCAGTTTGCGGGGGGATGGCTACACCTTC.